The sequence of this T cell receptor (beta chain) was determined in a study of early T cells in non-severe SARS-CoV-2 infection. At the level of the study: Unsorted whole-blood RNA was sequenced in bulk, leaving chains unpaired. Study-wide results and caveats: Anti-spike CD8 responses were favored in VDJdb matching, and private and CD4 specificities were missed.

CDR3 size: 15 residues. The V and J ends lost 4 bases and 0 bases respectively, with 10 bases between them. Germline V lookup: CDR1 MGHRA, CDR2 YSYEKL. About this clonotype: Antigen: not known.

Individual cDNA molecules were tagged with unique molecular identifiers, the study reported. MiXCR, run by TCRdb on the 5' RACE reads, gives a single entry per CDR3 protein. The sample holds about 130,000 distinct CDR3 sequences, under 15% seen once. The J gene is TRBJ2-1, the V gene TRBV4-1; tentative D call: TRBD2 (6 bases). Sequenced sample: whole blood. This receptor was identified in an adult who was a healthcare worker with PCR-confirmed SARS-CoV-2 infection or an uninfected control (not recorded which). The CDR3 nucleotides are TGCGCCAGCAGCCCGGGGGACCACTCCTACAATGAGCAGTTCTTC. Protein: CASSPGDHSYNEQFF.